The sequence of this T cell receptor (beta chain) was determined in a study of T cell responses to AZD1222 COVID-19 vaccine. General observations from the study: The reported proportion of spike-specific TCRs targeting unmutated variant regions was nearly half.

The CDR3 is made up of 14 amino acids. CDR1 is SNHLY, CDR2 FYNNEI, per germline. V lost 2 bases and J 1 base, leaving 9 bases between the germline ends. Notes on this clone: Its target is unknown.

TCRdb's copy holds only in-frame clones and misses some; the assay was immunoSEQ multiplex PCR. The sample carries roughly 77,000 clones, roughly nine tenths recorded once. J is TRBJ2-7 and V is TRBV2; D might be TRBD2 (5 bases). The sequence was collected from an adult who received the AZD1222 COVID-19 vaccine. The sample was peripheral blood, taken 28 days after the second AZD1222 dose. CDR3 sequence reads: CASSEPRGSYEQYF. CDR3 DNA sequence: TGTGCCAGCAGTGAACCCCGGGGTTCCTACGAGCAGTACTTC. Based on the CDR3 plus reference TRBV2 and TRBJ2-7, the full variable domain is EPEVTQTPSHQVTQMGQEVILRCVPISNHLYFYWYRQILGQKVEFLVSFYNNEISEKSEIFDDQFSVERPDGSNFTLKIRSTKLEDSAMYFCASSEPRGSYEQYFGPGTRLTVT.